The 13 T cell receptor beta chains below were found in one sample sequenced in a study of blood T cell repertoires in COVID-19. Only in-frame clones appear in the TCRdb table, and some are missing; sequencing was by immunoSEQ multiplex PCR. The sample holds roughly 200,000 clones, 70% to 90% seen once. Sequenced sample: peripheral blood. These receptors came from a woman aged 18 to 35 who had recovered from COVID-19.

The V call is TRBV7-9, the J call TRBJ2-7; 10 bases fit TRBD1. The V gene end was trimmed by 4 bases and the J gene end by 5 bases; junction bases not matched to a gene: 5. The CDR3 has 14 residues. CDR1 is SEHNR, CDR2 FQNEAQ, per germline (reference sequence). The CDR3 DNA reads TGTGCCAGCAGCTCGACCGGGACAGGGGACGAGCAGTACTTC. Residues: CASSSTGTGDEQYF.

The chain is built from TRBV19 and TRBJ1-3, with D perhaps TRBD1 (6 bases). CDR3 length equals 19 residues. V was pared by 2 bases and J by 4 bases, with 24 bases between. CDR1 is LNHDA, CDR2 SQIVND, per germline (reference sequence). Written as DNA, the CDR3 is TGTGCCAGTAGTATATTTGGGGGGGGCTCTTCATTTTCCGGAAACACCATATATTTT. Translation gives CASSIFGGGSSFSGNTIYF.

This chain connects TRBV9 to TRBJ1-1, with a weak D call TRBD1 (6 bases). The CDR3 is made up of 15 amino acids. Germline V gene lookup returns CDR1 SGDLS and CDR2 YYNGEE. V gave up 0 bases and J gave up 1 base, with 10 bases separating them. CDR3 loop: CASSVAPTGNTEAFF. As DNA, the CDR3 is TGTGCCAGCAGCGTAGCTCCGACAGGGAACACTGAAGCTTTCTTT.

The chain couples TRBV3-1 (or the pseudogene TRBV3-2) to TRBJ1-3; 8 bases agree with TRBD1. Germline lookup yields CDR1 LGHDT and CDR2 YNNKEL (reference sequence). V lost 4 bases and J lost 4; bases outside the gene matches: 3. The CDR3 runs to 14 residues. The CDR3 DNA follows: TGTGCCAGCAGCCGGACAGGGAGAGGAAACACCATATATTTT. This sequence encodes CASSRTGRGNTIYF.

The V gene is TRBV5-6, the J gene TRBJ2-2, with D perhaps matching TRBD2 (6 bases). Germline V CDR1 and CDR2: SGHDT, YYEEEE. V was shortened by 5 bases and J by 0 bases, with 14 bases between the two germline ends. CDR3 size: 16 residues. The CDR3 DNA is TGTGCCAGCAGGTACACGGGACTCGCGAACACCGGGGAGCTGTTTTTT. Encoded protein: CASRYTGLANTGELFF.

The CDR3 spells CASSLDSYLNQPQHF. The CDR3, as DNA: TGTGCCAGCAGCTTGGACTCGTATCTTAATCAGCCCCAGCATTTT. This chain links TRBV5-5 with TRBJ1-5; D is unresolved. The germline V gene encodes CDR1 SGHKS and CDR2 YYEKEE (reference sequence). Trimming pared 0 bases from V and 4 bases from J, leaving 11 bases between. There are 15 residues in the CDR3.

This chain uses TRBV3-1 (or the pseudogene TRBV3-2) with TRBJ1-4; weak D call: TRBD1 (5 bases). Trimming shortened V by 5 bases and J by 0 bases, and 10 bases separated the two germline ends. Looked up from germline, CDR1 is LGHDT and CDR2 is YNNKEL (reference sequence). This CDR3 contains 15 residues. The CDR3 loop reads CASSSQVTTNEKLFF. In nucleotides, the CDR3 is TGTGCCAGCAGCTCACAGGTGACAACTAATGAAAAACTGTTTTTT.

The chain employs TRBV29-1 and TRBJ1-5; 11 nucleotides agree with TRBD1. The CDR3 runs to 14 residues. Germline CDR1 is SQVTM and CDR2 is ANQGSEA. V trimming: 5 bases; J trimming: 7 bases; junction bases outside the gene matches: 7. The chain's CDR3 is CSVRTGTGGQPQHF. As DNA, the CDR3 is TGCAGCGTTCGAACCGGGACAGGGGGGCAGCCCCAGCATTTT.

V gene TRBV28 combines with J gene TRBJ1-2; D call uncertain. CDR3 length: 14 residues. The V gene lost 6 bases and the J gene lost 9 bases, with 20 bases spanning the gap. CDR1 MDHEN and CDR2 SYDVKM come from the germline V gene. As DNA, the CDR3 is TGTGCCAGCAGAAAACACGCTACCGGGGTTAGCTACACCTTC. As protein: CASRKHATGVSYTF.

The chain combines TRBV5-1 with TRBJ2-7; TRBD2 matches 11 bases. The V gene's germline CDR1 is SGHRS and CDR2 YFSETQ. The CDR3 loop spans 15 amino acids. Trimming took 4 bases from V and 5 from J; bases not matched to a gene: 8. The CDR3: CASSLGTSGSNEQYF. CDR3 DNA sequence: TGCGCCAGCAGCCTCGGCACTAGCGGGAGTAACGAGCAGTACTTC.

There are a few counts of this clone. The chain has TRBV9 and TRBJ2-7; unclear D gene. This CDR3 spans 13 amino acids. Germline V gene lookup returns CDR1 SGDLS and CDR2 YYNGEE. V was cut by 4 bases and J by 3 bases, with 11 bases left in between. The CDR3 is CASSPAEFYEQYF. The DNA of the CDR3 is TGTGCCAGCAGCCCCGCCGAGTTCTACGAGCAGTACTTC.

This chain links TRBV10-3 with TRBJ2-7; possibly TRBD1 for D (5 bases). There are 14 residues in the CDR3. With 0 bases removed from V and 1 base from J, the gap between germline ends came to 7 bases. Germline V gene data show CDR1 as ENHRY and CDR2 as SYGVKD. CDR3 nucleotide sequence: TGTGCCATCAGTGAGTCGGGGCAGTCCTACGAGCAGTACTTC. Residues: CAISESGQSYEQYF.

The J gene is TRBJ2-7, the V gene TRBV5-1; D might be TRBD1 (5 bases). Germline V gives CDR1 SGHRS, CDR2 YFSETQ. The CDR3 loop spans 13 amino acids. V shed 4 bases and J shed 4 bases, with 12 bases lying between them. The CDR3 coding sequence is TGCGCCAGCAGCGTATCCGCAGGGTACGAGCAGTACTTC. This sequence encodes CASSVSAGYEQYF.